The 24 T cell receptor beta chains below come from one sample, sequenced in a study of blood T cell repertoires in COVID-19. Repertoires were generated with immunoSEQ multiplex PCR, while TCRdb's copy carries only in-frame clones and drops some. The table shows 150,000 to 200,000 clones, with approximately 80% occurring only once. The sample taken for sequencing was PBMCs or T cells enriched from blood (not recorded which). Receptor source: a man aged 55-75 years who had been exposed to COVID-19.

The chain carries TRBV19 and TRBJ1-1; no reliable D call. The V and J ends lost 7 bases and 1 base respectively, with 16 bases between them. The CDR3 has 15 residues. CDR1 and CDR2 (germline): LNHDA, SQIVND (reference sequence). The CDR3 DNA sequence: TGTGCCAGTACCAATAGGAGGAGTGCGAACACTGAAGCTTTCTTT. Its protein is CASTNRRSANTEAFF.

The rearrangement uses TRBV5-1 and TRBJ2-3; D gene ambiguous. The CDR3 covers 15 residues. V was shortened by 0 bases and J by 6 bases, with 14 bases between the two germline ends. Germline CDR1 and CDR2: SGHRS and YFSETQ. CDR3 in DNA: TGCGCCAGCAGCTTGGAAGCCTTCCCCGCCGATACGCAGTATTTT. Protein product: CASSLEAFPADTQYF. Complete variable domain (other parts from reference TRBV5-1 and TRBJ2-3): KAGVTQTPRYLIKTRGQQVTLSCSPISGHRSVSWYQQTPGQGLQFLFEYFSETQRNKGNFPGRFSGRQFSNSRSEMNVSTLELGDSALYLCASSLEAFPADTQYFGPGTRLTVL.

The chain combines TRBV7-2 with TRBJ2-2; 7 bases fit TRBD2. The ends lost 3 bases at V and 5 bases at J; junction bases unmatched: 9. This CDR3 region has 16 residues. Germline CDR1 is SGHTA and CDR2 is FQGNSA. CDR3 in DNA: TGTGCCAGCAGCTTCCCCACGGGAGGAGGGACCGGGGAGCTGTTTTTT. As protein: CASSFPTGGGTGELFF.

This clone was detected a few times. The J gene is TRBJ1-2, the V gene TRBV19; TRBD1 aligns across 8 bases. V gave up 3 bases and J gave up 7 bases; unmatched junction bases: 10. Germline V CDR1 and CDR2: LNHDA, SQIVND (reference sequence). This CDR3 region has 15 residues. As DNA, the CDR3 is TGTGCCAGTAGTATCGAAGGACAGGGCCGTTCTGGCTACACCTTC. Translation gives CASSIEGQGRSGYTF. The full variable domain, in which reference TRBV19 and TRBJ1-2 provide the parts outside the CDR3, is DGGITQSPKYLFRKEGQNVTLSCEQNLNHDAMYWYRQDPGQGLRLIYYSQIVNDFQKGDIAEGYSVSREKKESFPLTVTSAQKNPTAFYLCASSIEGQGRSGYTFGSGTRLTVV.

The chain uses TRBV7-2 and TRBJ2-5; D is perhaps TRBD1 (5 bases). The CDR3 is made up of 13 amino acids. In germline, CDR1 is SGHTA, CDR2 FQGNSA. The ends were cut back, 5 bases at V and 0 bases at J, with 7 bases in the middle. CDR3 in amino acids: CASSRGNQETQYF. The CDR3 bases are TGTGCCAGCAGCAGGGGTAACCAAGAGACCCAGTACTTC. The full variable domain, its missing parts supplied by reference TRBV7-2 and TRBJ2-5, is GAGVSQSPSNKVTEKGKDVELRCDPISGHTALYWYRQSLGQGLEFLIYFQGNSAPDKSGLPSDRFSAERTGGSVSTLTIQRTQQEDSAVYLCASSRGNQETQYFGPGTRLLVL.

V is TRBV19 and J is TRBJ2-7, with TRBD1 matching 8 bases. Germline-derived CDR1 and CDR2 are LNHDA and SQIVND (reference sequence). The CDR3 sequence is 15 residues long. The CDR3 sequence: CATRDRRGETYEQYF. The CDR3 coding sequence is TGTGCTACCCGGGACAGGCGGGGAGAAACCTACGAGCAGTACTTC. The complete variable domain, with remaining parts taken from reference TRBV19 and TRBJ2-7, reads DGGITQSPKYLFRKEGQNVTLSCEQNLNHDAMYWYRQDPGQGLRLIYYSQIVNDFQKGDIAEGYSVSREKKESFPLTVTSAQKNPTAFYLCATRDRRGETYEQYFGPGTRLTVT.

The chain links TRBV29-1 to TRBJ2-7; 8 bases agree with TRBD1. Germline V lookup: CDR1 SQVTM, CDR2 ANQGSEA. The CDR3 loop spans 13 amino acids. After removal of 4 bases from V and 7 bases from J, the junction contained 9 bases not matched to a gene. CDR3 region: CSVVRTGSGEQYF. In nucleotides, the CDR3 is TGCAGCGTTGTGAGGACAGGGTCGGGGGAGCAGTACTTC.

The V and J genes are TRBV5-6 and TRBJ2-7; D is possibly TRBD2 (7 bases). The length of the CDR3 is 15 residues. Germline V lookup: CDR1 SGHDT, CDR2 YYEEEE. The ends were cut back, 4 bases at V and 4 bases at J, with 18 bases in the middle. The CDR3 coding sequence is TGTGCCAGCAGCCCCTTGGGGGGGGGCGGGTACGAGCAGTACTTC. Translation gives CASSPLGGGGYEQYF.

The rearrangement links TRBV28 to TRBJ1-5; D gene ambiguous. The ends were cut back, 3 bases at V and 4 bases at J, with 13 bases in the middle. CDR1 and CDR2 (germline): MDHEN, SYDVKM. The CDR3 is made up of 15 amino acids. The CDR3 DNA is TGTGCCAGCAGTTTCTCGTGGTGGCGGAATCAGCCCCAGCATTTT. As protein: CASSFSWWRNQPQHF.

The rearrangement uses TRBV30 and TRBJ1-2, with 7 bases fitting TRBD1. The germline CDR1 and CDR2 sequences are GTSNPN and SVGIG (reference sequence). The CDR3 is 15 residues long. Unmatched junction bases numbered 12, after V lost 4 bases and J lost 4 bases. The CDR3 sequence: CAWKGAGYVGYGYTF. CDR3 nucleotides: TGTGCCTGGAAGGGGGCGGGGTATGTTGGCTATGGCTACACCTTC.

The chain couples TRBV4-1 to TRBJ1-1; D is perhaps TRBD1 (5 bases). CDR1 is MGHRA, CDR2 YSYEKL, per germline. The V end lost 0 bases, the J end lost 3 bases, and 8 bases lay between the germline ends. The CDR3 length is 14 residues. The CDR3 DNA reads as TGCGCCAGCAGCCAAGAAGGGGCGTACACTGAAGCTTTCTTT. This encodes CASSQEGAYTEAFF.

The chain links TRBV4-1 to TRBJ1-6; D unclear. Per the germline V gene, CDR1 is MGHRA and CDR2 is YSYEKL. The CDR3 runs to 17 residues. Trimming cost V 0 bases and J 0 bases, with 9 bases left between them. The CDR3 sequence is CASSQEEGSSYNSPLHF. In DNA, the CDR3 is TGCGCCAGCAGCCAAGAAGAGGGAAGCTCCTATAATTCACCCCTCCACTTT.

This sequence joins TRBV6-5 and TRBJ2-5; the match to TRBD2 covers 10 bases. V shed 5 bases, J shed 1 base, and the junction held 4 bases outside the gene matches. The CDR3 has 15 residues. Germline CDR1 is MNHEY and CDR2 is SVGAGI. The CDR3 nucleotides read TGTGCCAGCAGTCCCCGGACTAGCGGCCAAGAGACCCAGTACTTC. The encoded protein is CASSPRTSGQETQYF.

The chain couples TRBV2 to TRBJ1-1, with D unresolved. The CDR3 is 13 amino acids. The V end lost 8 bases, the J end lost 4 bases, and 14 bases lay between the germline ends. CDR1 and CDR2 from the germline V gene are SNHLY and FYNNEI. CDR3 residues: CASATDEGTEAFF. For the CDR3, the DNA is TGTGCCAGCGCCACCGACGAGGGCACTGAAGCTTTCTTT.

V and J are TRBV9 and TRBJ1-5; TRBD1 agrees at 10 bases. V shed 3 bases, J shed 6 bases, and the junction held 3 bases outside the gene matches. Per the germline V gene, CDR1 is SGDLS and CDR2 is YYNGEE. There are 14 residues in the CDR3. CDR3 coding DNA: TGTGCCAGCAGCGAGACAGGGGGCCGTCAGCCCCAGCATTTT. It codes for CASSETGGRQPQHF. Full variable domain (outside the CDR3, taken from reference TRBV9 and TRBJ1-5): DSGVTQTPKHLITATGQRVTLRCSPRSGDLSVYWYQQSLDQGLQFLIQYYNGEERAKGNILERFSAQQFPDLHSELNLSSLELGDSALYFCASSETGGRQPQHFGDGTRLSIL.

This rearrangement joins TRBV2 to TRBJ2-5; D might be TRBD2 (6 bases). Germline values: CDR1 SNHLY, CDR2 FYNNEI. CDR3 length: 14 residues. V lost 6 bases and J lost 3, with 14 bases in between. The CDR3 loop is CASRQGRGKETQYF. CDR3 bases: TGTGCCAGCAGACAAGGGCGCGGGAAAGAGACCCAGTACTTC.

As regards this clone: Additional DNA sequences in this sample encode the identical CDR3. The rearrangement joins TRBV7-6 to TRBJ2-7; 7 bases align to TRBD1. The germline gives CDR1 SGHVS, CDR2 FNYEAQ. The V segment lost 1 base and the J segment 7 bases; nucleotides outside the gene matches: 10. CDR3 length equals 15 residues. The CDR3 protein is CASSLGRGWGREQYF. In DNA form, the CDR3 reads TGTGCCAGCAGCTTAGGCAGGGGGTGGGGTCGGGAGCAGTACTTC.

The rearrangement uses TRBV5-1 and TRBJ2-1; weak D call: TRBD2 (5 bases). V was pared by 4 bases and J by 4 bases, with 18 bases between. Germline values: CDR1 SGHRS, CDR2 YFSETQ. The CDR3 is 16 residues long. CDR3: CASSQTTGPGYNEQFF. Written as DNA, the CDR3 is TGCGCCAGCAGCCAAACAACCGGACCGGGGTACAATGAGCAGTTCTTC.

J is TRBJ2-3 and V is TRBV28; 12 nucleotides line up with TRBD2. J was trimmed by 6 bases and V by 5 bases; bases with no gene match: 3. Germline-derived CDR1 and CDR2 are MDHEN and SYDVKM. This CDR3 spans 14 amino acids. CDR3 sequence: CASSPTSGRDTQYF. DNA of the CDR3: TGTGCCAGCAGTCCTACTAGCGGGAGGGATACGCAGTATTTT. The whole variable domain, remainder taken from reference TRBV28 and TRBJ2-3, is DVKVTQSSRYLVKRTGEKVFLECVQDMDHENMFWYRQDPGLGLRLIYFSYDVKMKEKGDIPEGYSVSREKKERFSLILESASTNQTSMYLCASSPTSGRDTQYFGPGTRLTVL.

This sequence joins TRBV7-3 and TRBJ1-4; possibly TRBD1 for D (6 bases). In germline, CDR1 is SGHTA, CDR2 FQGTGA. The CDR3 sequence is 22 residues long. V dropped 0 bases and J dropped 0 bases, with 26 bases sitting between them. The DNA of the CDR3 is TGTGCCAGCAGCTTAACGTGGGGGGGCGATAGTTCGAACCGCGCAACTAATGAAAAACTGTTTTTT. Translating it yields CASSLTWGGDSSNRATNEKLFF.

The chain carries TRBV6-6 and TRBJ1-5; 7 positions agree with TRBD1. This CDR3 contains 14 residues. Germline V lookup: CDR1 MNHNY, CDR2 SVGAGI (reference sequence). After removal of 7 bases from V and 2 bases from J, the junction contained 5 bases not matched to a gene. For the CDR3, the DNA is TGTGCCAGCAATTCGGACAGGCGCAATCAGCCCCAGCATTTT. Its translation is CASNSDRRNQPQHF.

V gene TRBV4-3 combines with J gene TRBJ2-1; 11 bases match TRBD2. The germline CDR1 and CDR2 sequences are LGHNA and YSLEER. After removal of 4 bases from V and 6 bases from J, the junction contained 5 bases not matched to a gene. The CDR3 covers 15 residues. The CDR3 sequence is CASSLTSGSSNEQFF. CDR3 in DNA: TGCGCCAGCAGCCTCACTAGCGGGAGTAGCAATGAGCAGTTCTTC.

This rearrangement joins TRBV5-1 to TRBJ1-4; D is undetermined. Germline values: CDR1 SGHRS, CDR2 YFSETQ. This CDR3 has 15 residues. Trimming stripped 0 bases from V and 7 bases from J, with 13 bases between. This CDR3 is CASSLAGDGREKLFF. The CDR3 DNA reads TGCGCCAGCAGCTTGGCTGGAGACGGCCGTGAAAAACTGTTTTTT.

The chain links TRBV5-8 to TRBJ1-2; perhaps TRBD1 as D (6 bases). Germline V gene data show CDR1 as SGHTS and CDR2 as YDEGEE. V was trimmed by 4 bases and J by 4 bases, leaving 17 bases between them. This CDR3 comprises 15 residues. The CDR3 is CASSLTTGGGYGYTF. CDR3 sequence (DNA): TGTGCCAGCAGCCTCACCACGGGGGGCGGCTATGGCTACACCTTC.